This T cell receptor beta chain was profiled in a study of T cell responses to AZD1222 COVID-19 vaccine. For the study at large: Doses given second, at about 4 or about 12 weeks, were pooled. Study-level results: Once two AZD1222 doses were given, Spike-specific TCR breadth and depth went up. None of the repertoires were sampled until the peak T cell response had passed.

This clone turned up a few times. Antigen unknown. TCRdb's copy holds only in-frame clones and misses some; the assay was immunoSEQ multiplex PCR. This sample has under 150,000 clones; approximately 83% occur once, and the top ten carry approximately 1.6%. The germline V gene encodes CDR1 MNHEY and CDR2 SVGAGI. Trimming removed 3 bases from V and 3 bases from J, with 14 bases in between. The CDR3 consists of 15 residues. The V call is TRBV6-5, the J call TRBJ2-5, with D perhaps matching TRBD2 (7 bases). The specimen comprised peripheral blood, sampled on day 0 of AZD1222 vaccination. The TCR comes from an adult in good health. The CDR3 DNA sequence: TGTGCCAGCAGTTATTCCCGGGGGGCGAAAGAGACCCAGTACTTC. This codes for CASSYSRGAKETQYF.